This TCR beta chain was recorded in a study of shared clonotypes between healthy human individuals. Germline V gives CDR1 WSHSY, CDR2 SAAADI. V lost 6 bases to trimming and J lost 10 bases, with 18 bases between them. The CDR3 length is 13 residues. The repertoire was sequenced with immunoSEQ multiplex PCR; TCRdb's copy has only in-frame clones and lacks some. The table has hundreds of thousands of clones, about 80% seen once; the top ten hold roughly 1.9%. This clone was observed a handful of times. This sequence originates from a woman aged 30 to 39 in good health. The chain is built from TRBV10-2 and TRBJ1-1; unclear D gene. Material: memory CD4+ T cells sorted from blood. Subset described: CD45RA-negative fraction. The CDR3 spells CASRPQNPPGAFF. In nucleotides, the CDR3 is TGCGCCAGCAGACCCCAAAATCCTCCCGGAGCTTTCTTT.